Listed here are 19 T cell receptor beta chains from one sample, sequenced in a study of cytomegalovirus exposure and HLA in healthy donors. Primers included in the PCR were 60 Vbeta and 13 Jbeta primers. The assay was immunoSEQ multiplex PCR, and TCRdb's table has in-frame clones only and misses some. In all, the sample yields over 45,000 clones. Sequenced input: PBMCs. These receptors all come from a woman aged 18-29 years in good health and CMV-seronegative.

The chain combines TRBV29-1 with TRBJ2-7; 8 nucleotides line up with TRBD1. Trimming at V came to 7 bases and at J to 6 bases, leaving 14 bases not matched to a gene. This CDR3 contains 14 residues. Per the germline V gene, CDR1 is SQVTM and CDR2 is ANQGSEA. The CDR3: CSGGAGTGVGEQYF. CDR3 DNA: TGCAGCGGGGGGGCCGGGACAGGTGTTGGCGAGCAGTACTTC.

V and J are TRBV18 and TRBJ1-6; 12 bases agree with TRBD1. V was clipped by 3 bases and J by 7 bases; unmatched bases: 4. The germline CDR1 and CDR2 sequences are KGHSH and LQKENI. The CDR3 sequence is 16 residues long. The CDR3 region has the DNA TGTGCCAGCTCACCCGGGACAGGGGGCTACAATTCACCCCTCCACTTT. Encoded protein: CASSPGTGGYNSPLHF.

The rearrangement links TRBV4-1 to TRBJ1-5; TRBD1 aligns across 12 bases. CDR1 and CDR2 from the germline V gene are MGHRA and YSYEKL. The CDR3 spans 17 residues. V lost 1 base and J lost 6; bases outside the gene matches: 7. The chain's CDR3 is CASSQVQLGQGAQPQHF. The DNA of the CDR3 is TGCGCCAGCAGCCAAGTCCAGCTGGGACAGGGGGCTCAGCCCCAGCATTTT.

V and J are TRBV6-1 and TRBJ2-5; 9 nucleotides line up with TRBD2. V lost 1 base, J lost 3 bases, and 6 bases stayed unmatched. The CDR3 is 16 amino acids. CDR1 is MNHNS, CDR2 SASEGT, per germline. The CDR3 is CASSEGLAASKETQYF. As DNA, the CDR3 is TGTGCCAGCAGTGAAGGACTAGCGGCGTCGAAAGAGACCCAGTACTTC.

V and J are TRBV2 and TRBJ1-2; D unclear. Germline assignment: CDR1 SNHLY and CDR2 FYNNEI. CDR3 length: 13 amino acids. Deletions cut 7 bases from V and 4 bases from J, with 13 bases between. CDR3 nucleotide sequence: TGTGCCAGCAAAGAACAGCGGTCCTATGGCTACACCTTC. Its translation is CASKEQRSYGYTF.

V gene TRBV6-1 combines with J gene TRBJ2-4, with TRBD2 matching over 7 bases. V was pared by 7 bases and J by 1 base, with 7 bases of the junction left unmatched. CDR3 length equals 15 residues. Germline values: CDR1 MNHNS, CDR2 SASEGT. As DNA, the CDR3 is TGTGCCAGCACGTCATGGCGGGAGGCCAAAAACATTCAGTACTTC. The encoded protein is CASTSWREAKNIQYF.

This chain connects TRBV27 to TRBJ2-5, with a tentative D call TRBD2 (5 bases). V lost 9 bases and J 5 bases, leaving 16 bases between the germline ends. CDR1 and CDR2 from the germline V gene are MNHEY and SMNVEV (reference sequence). This CDR3 has 13 residues. The chain's CDR3 is CASRLGGRETQYF. CDR3 sequence (DNA): TGTGCCAGTCGCCTCGGAGGTCGGGAGACCCAGTACTTC.

The chain has TRBV6-5 and TRBJ1-1; the D gene is possibly TRBD1 (6 bases). CDR3 size: 15 residues. Germline V gene lookup returns CDR1 MNHEY and CDR2 SVGAGI. The V end was cut by 4 bases, the J end by 0 bases, with 12 bases between. CDR3 loop: CASSSFGTLNTEAFF. CDR3 DNA: TGTGCCAGCAGTTCCTTCGGGACACTGAACACTGAAGCTTTCTTT.

This chain uses TRBV30 with TRBJ2-5; 8 bases match TRBD1. This CDR3 comprises 12 residues. J lost 11 bases, V lost 5 bases, and 10 bases had no gene match. Looked up from germline, CDR1 is GTSNPN and CDR2 is SVGIG (reference sequence). The CDR3 DNA follows: TGTGCCTGGGATATGACAGGGGCGGAGCAGTACTTC. The encoded protein is CAWDMTGAEQYF.

J is TRBJ2-2 and V is TRBV15; TRBD1 agrees at 7 bases. The CDR3 covers 14 residues. V lost 5 bases to trimming and J lost 7 bases; unmatched junction nucleotides: 7. Germline V CDR1 and CDR2: LNHNV, YYDKDF (reference sequence). The chain's CDR3 is CATSPTTGIGELFF. The DNA for the CDR3 is TGTGCCACCAGCCCCACGACAGGGATCGGGGAGCTGTTTTTT.

The chain joins TRBV7-9 to TRBJ1-2; 8 positions agree with TRBD1. The CDR3 loop spans 14 amino acids. V lost 5 bases and J lost 6; bases outside the gene matches: 8. The germline V gene encodes CDR1 SEHNR and CDR2 FQNEAQ (reference sequence). DNA of the CDR3: TGTGCCAGCAGCCGGACAGGGCGCGAGGATGGCTACACCTTC. Translating it yields CASSRTGREDGYTF.

The chain is built from TRBV5-4 and TRBJ1-4; TRBD1 matches at 7 bases. Unmatched junction bases numbered 10, after V lost 2 bases and J lost 9 bases. CDR1 and CDR2 from the germline V gene are SGHNT and YYREEE (reference sequence). This CDR3 has 15 amino acids. The CDR3 coding sequence is TGTGCCAGCAGCTTTGGGACAGCTGCCGAAAAAAAACTGTTTTTT. Protein product: CASSFGTAAEKKLFF.

The CDR3 bases are TGTGCCAGCAGCTCCTTTCACACCGGGGAGCTGTTTTTT. It codes for CASSSFHTGELFF. This sequence joins TRBV6-5 and TRBJ2-2, with D hard to call. V was clipped by 6 bases and J by 3 bases, with 8 bases between them. Looked up from germline, CDR1 is MNHEY and CDR2 is SVGAGI. The CDR3 runs 13 residues.

The chain links TRBV7-5 to TRBJ1-5; the table's D gene call, TRBD1, was not cross checked with the DNA. TRBV7-5 is a pseudogene locus. This CDR3 spans 19 amino acids. The CDR3 here is CARSLVAGQGTPSNQPQHF. The CDR3 nucleotides read TGTGCCAGAAGCTTAGTGGCGGGCCAGGGGACCCCAAGCAATCAGCCCCAGCATTTT.

This chain connects TRBV4-1 to TRBJ2-1, with 14 bases that match TRBD2. V lost 4 bases and J lost 6; bases outside the gene matches: 8. The CDR3 is 17 residues long. The V gene's germline CDR1 is MGHRA and CDR2 YSYEKL. The CDR3 coding sequence is TGCGCCAGCAGCCCAAGTTTTGGACTAGCGGGGGGCAATGAGCAGTTCTTC. Its protein product is CASSPSFGLAGGNEQFF.

This chain uses TRBV5-1 with TRBJ1-2, with D unclear. This CDR3 is 14 amino acids long. Germline V lookup: CDR1 SGHRS, CDR2 YFSETQ. V lost 0 bases and J lost 5, with 11 bases in between. The DNA of the CDR3 is TGCGCCAGCAGCTTGGCCGGTGTCCCGTATGGCTACACCTTC. Protein sequence: CASSLAGVPYGYTF.

This chain connects TRBV29-1 to TRBJ2-1; 11 bases are shared with TRBD1. Germline lookup yields CDR1 SQVTM and CDR2 ANQGSEA. The CDR3 consists of 14 residues. V was pared by 3 bases and J by 5 bases, with 3 bases of the junction left unmatched. CDR3 DNA: TGCAGCGTTGACGGACAGGGGGCCCACAATGAGCAGTTCTTC. Translating gives CSVDGQGAHNEQFF.

The chain combines TRBV5-1 with TRBJ2-5; perhaps TRBD1 as D (6 bases). Looked up from germline, CDR1 is SGHRS and CDR2 is YFSETQ. Trimming left V 7 bases short and J 3 bases short, with 10 bases between. There are 12 residues in the CDR3. CDR3 protein: CASRTDEETQYF. The DNA of the CDR3 is TGCGCCAGCCGGACAGATGAAGAGACCCAGTACTTC.

The chain joins TRBV5-1 to TRBJ1-6; D perhaps matches TRBD1 (5 bases). The germline V gene encodes CDR1 SGHRS and CDR2 YFSETQ. Trimming pared 0 bases from V and 9 bases from J, leaving 10 bases between. The CDR3 extends over 14 amino acids. In nucleotides, the CDR3 is TGCGCCAGCAGCTTGGGGGGGGTCGGTTCACCCCTCCACTTT. Amino acid sequence: CASSLGGVGSPLHF.